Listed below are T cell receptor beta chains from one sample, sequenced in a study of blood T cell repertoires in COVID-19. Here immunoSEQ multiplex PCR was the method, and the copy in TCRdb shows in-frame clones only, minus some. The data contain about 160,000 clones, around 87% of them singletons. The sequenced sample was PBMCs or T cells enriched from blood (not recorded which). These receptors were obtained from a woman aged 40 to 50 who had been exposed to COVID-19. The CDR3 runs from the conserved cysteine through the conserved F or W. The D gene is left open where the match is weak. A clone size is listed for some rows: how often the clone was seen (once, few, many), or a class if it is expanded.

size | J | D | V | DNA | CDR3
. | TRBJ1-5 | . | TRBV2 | TGTGCCAGCGAATGGGACAACAATCAGCCCCAGCATTTT | CASEWDNNQPQHF
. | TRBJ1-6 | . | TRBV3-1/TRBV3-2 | TGTGCCAGCAGCCAAGATTGGAGGGTCGAATCACCCCTCCACTTT | CASSQDWRVESPLHF
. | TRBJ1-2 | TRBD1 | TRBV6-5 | TGTGCCAGCATCCCACAGGGACAGAGTAACTATGGCTACACCTTC | CASIPQGQSNYGYTF
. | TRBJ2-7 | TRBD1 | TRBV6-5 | TGTGCCAGCAGTTACAGACAGGGCGGCTACGAGCAGTACTTC | CASSYRQGGYEQYF
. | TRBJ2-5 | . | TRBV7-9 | TGTGCCAGCAGCTTAGCACTGCTGGAGACCCAGTACTTC | CASSLALLETQYF
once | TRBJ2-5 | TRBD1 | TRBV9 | TGTGCCAGCAGCGTAGTCCCCACAGGGGGAGAGACCCAGTACTTC | CASSVVPTGGETQYF
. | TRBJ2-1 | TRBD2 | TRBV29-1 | TGCAGCGTCCACAGCGGGAGGTATTACAATGAGCAGTTCTTC | CSVHSGRYYNEQFF
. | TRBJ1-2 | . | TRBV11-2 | TGTGCCAGCAGCTCAGGGGCGGGTGGCTACACCTTC | CASSSGAGGYTF
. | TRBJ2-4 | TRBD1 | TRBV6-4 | TGTGCCAGCAGCGCCGGGACAGGGTTTGGGAACATTCAGTACTTC | CASSAGTGFGNIQYF
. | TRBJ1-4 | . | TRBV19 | TGTGCCAGTAGTATAGCGACGGGTAATGAAAAACTGTTTTTT | CASSIATGNEKLFF
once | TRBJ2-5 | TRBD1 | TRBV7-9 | TGTGCCAGCAGCCTTTGGGGGGGACAGGGCCCCCAAGAGACCCAGTACTTC | CASSLWGGQGPQETQYF
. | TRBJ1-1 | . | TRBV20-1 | TGCAGTGCTAGAGCCCCTCCTGAAGCTTTCTTT | CSARAPPEAFF
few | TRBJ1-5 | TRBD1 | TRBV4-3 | TGCGCCAGCAGCCAAGGGCAGGGGGCGGGTCAGCCCCAGCATTTT | CASSQGQGAGQPQHF
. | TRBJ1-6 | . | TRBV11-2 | TGTGCCAGCAGCTTAGACCCCACTAGGCCCCTCCACTTT | CASSLDPTRPLHF
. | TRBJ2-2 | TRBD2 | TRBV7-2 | TGTGCCAGCAGCCGGACTAGCGGAGGCACCGGGGAGCTGTTTTTT | CASSRTSGGTGELFF
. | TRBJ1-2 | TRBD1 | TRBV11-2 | TGTGCCAGCAGCCCCTCCGGAGGGGGCGGGGATGGCTACACCTTC | CASSPSGGGGDGYTF
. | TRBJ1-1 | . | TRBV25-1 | TGTGCCAGCAGTAGAAAGGGAGTGTACACTGAAGCTTTCTTT | CASSRKGVYTEAFF
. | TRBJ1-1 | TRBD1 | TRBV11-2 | TGTGCCAGCAGCCTAAGGACAGGTGAATCCACTGAAGCTTTCTTT | CASSLRTGESTEAFF
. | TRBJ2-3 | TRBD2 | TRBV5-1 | TGCGCCAGCAGCCCTATCTCTAGCGGGGGGGCCGGGACGCAGTATTTT | CASSPISSGGAGTQYF
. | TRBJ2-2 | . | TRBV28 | TGTGCCAGCAATGCTCTAGATCCTACCGGGGAGCTGTTTTTT | CASNALDPTGELFF
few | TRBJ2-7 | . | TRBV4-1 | TGCGCCAGCAGCCAAGATCGGGCGGTTCGGCAGGGAAGAGACGAGCAGTACTTC | CASSQDRAVRQGRDEQYF
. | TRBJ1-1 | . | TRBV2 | TGTGCCAGCAGTCCGGGGAGTAAAGCTTTCTTT | CASSPGSKAFF
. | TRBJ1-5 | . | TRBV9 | TGTGCCAGCAGCAAGGCGGGGGATCAGCCCCAGCATTTT | CASSKAGDQPQHF
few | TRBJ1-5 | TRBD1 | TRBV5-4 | TGTGCCAGCAGCCCGGTCCCGGGACAGTTCAATCAGCCCCAGCATTTT | CASSPVPGQFNQPQHF
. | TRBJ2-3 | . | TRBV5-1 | TGCGCCAGCAGCCCGCAGGGTTTCGCACAGGCAGATACGCAGTATTTT | CASSPQGFAQADTQYF
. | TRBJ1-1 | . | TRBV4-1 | TGCGCCAGCAGCCAGGGACAAGATGGCACTGAAGCTTTCTTT | CASSQGQDGTEAFF
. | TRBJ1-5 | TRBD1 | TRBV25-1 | TGTGCCAGCAGTTCCGGACAGGGGACTAATCAGCCCCAGCATTTT | CASSSGQGTNQPQHF
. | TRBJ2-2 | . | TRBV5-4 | TGTGCCAGCAGCTTGGAAGTAGACACCGGGGAGCTGTTTTTT | CASSLEVDTGELFF
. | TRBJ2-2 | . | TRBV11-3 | TGTGCCAGCAGCGAAAGGGGCACCGGGGAGCTGTTTTTT | CASSERGTGELFF
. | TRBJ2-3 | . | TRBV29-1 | TGCAGCGTTGTGAACTCGGGGGAGATAGATACGCAGTATTTT | CSVVNSGEIDTQYF
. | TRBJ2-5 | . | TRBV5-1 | TGCGCCAGCAGCTTTGCACAGGAAGAGACCCAGTACTTC | CASSFAQEETQYF
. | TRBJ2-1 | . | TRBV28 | TGTGCCAGCAGTTTATCAGGGCAAAGGAGCAATGAGCAGTTCTTC | CASSLSGQRSNEQFF
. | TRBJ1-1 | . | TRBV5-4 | TGTGCCAGCAGCTTGGCAGGGAACACTGAAGCTTTCTTT | CASSLAGNTEAFF
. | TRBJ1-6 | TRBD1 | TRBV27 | TGTGCCAGCAGTGGGCGTACAGGGGCCACCTATAATTCACCCCTCCACTTT | CASSGRTGATYNSPLHF
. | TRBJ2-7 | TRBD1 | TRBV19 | TGTGCCAGTAGTATCCCCGGGACAGGGGCCGAGCAGTACTTC | CASSIPGTGAEQYF
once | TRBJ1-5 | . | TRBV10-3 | TGTGCCATCAGTGAGTCACCACAGCAGCCCCAGCATTTT | CAISESPQQPQHF
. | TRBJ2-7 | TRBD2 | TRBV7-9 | TGTGCCAGCAGCCCTAGCGGGGACCCCCCCTACGAGCAGTACTTC | CASSPSGDPPYEQYF
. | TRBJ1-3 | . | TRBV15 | TGTGCCACCAGCAGAGGACCAGGTGGAAACACCATATATTTT | CATSRGPGGNTIYF
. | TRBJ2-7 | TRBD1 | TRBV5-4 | TGTGCCAGCAGCCCCGGACAGGGCAAAGACTACGAGCAGTACTTC | CASSPGQGKDYEQYF
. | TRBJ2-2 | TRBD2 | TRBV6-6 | TGTGCCAGCAGTTACCCCGGGGGGAGGGGCACCGGGGAGCTGTTTTTT | CASSYPGGRGTGELFF
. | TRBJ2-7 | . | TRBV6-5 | TGTGCCAGCGCCGCGCCCCAGGGTCCTGACTACGAGCAGTACTTC | CASAAPQGPDYEQYF
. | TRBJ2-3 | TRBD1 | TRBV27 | TGTGCCAGCAGGAAGCCGGGACAGGGGGCAGATACGCAGTATTTT | CASRKPGQGADTQYF